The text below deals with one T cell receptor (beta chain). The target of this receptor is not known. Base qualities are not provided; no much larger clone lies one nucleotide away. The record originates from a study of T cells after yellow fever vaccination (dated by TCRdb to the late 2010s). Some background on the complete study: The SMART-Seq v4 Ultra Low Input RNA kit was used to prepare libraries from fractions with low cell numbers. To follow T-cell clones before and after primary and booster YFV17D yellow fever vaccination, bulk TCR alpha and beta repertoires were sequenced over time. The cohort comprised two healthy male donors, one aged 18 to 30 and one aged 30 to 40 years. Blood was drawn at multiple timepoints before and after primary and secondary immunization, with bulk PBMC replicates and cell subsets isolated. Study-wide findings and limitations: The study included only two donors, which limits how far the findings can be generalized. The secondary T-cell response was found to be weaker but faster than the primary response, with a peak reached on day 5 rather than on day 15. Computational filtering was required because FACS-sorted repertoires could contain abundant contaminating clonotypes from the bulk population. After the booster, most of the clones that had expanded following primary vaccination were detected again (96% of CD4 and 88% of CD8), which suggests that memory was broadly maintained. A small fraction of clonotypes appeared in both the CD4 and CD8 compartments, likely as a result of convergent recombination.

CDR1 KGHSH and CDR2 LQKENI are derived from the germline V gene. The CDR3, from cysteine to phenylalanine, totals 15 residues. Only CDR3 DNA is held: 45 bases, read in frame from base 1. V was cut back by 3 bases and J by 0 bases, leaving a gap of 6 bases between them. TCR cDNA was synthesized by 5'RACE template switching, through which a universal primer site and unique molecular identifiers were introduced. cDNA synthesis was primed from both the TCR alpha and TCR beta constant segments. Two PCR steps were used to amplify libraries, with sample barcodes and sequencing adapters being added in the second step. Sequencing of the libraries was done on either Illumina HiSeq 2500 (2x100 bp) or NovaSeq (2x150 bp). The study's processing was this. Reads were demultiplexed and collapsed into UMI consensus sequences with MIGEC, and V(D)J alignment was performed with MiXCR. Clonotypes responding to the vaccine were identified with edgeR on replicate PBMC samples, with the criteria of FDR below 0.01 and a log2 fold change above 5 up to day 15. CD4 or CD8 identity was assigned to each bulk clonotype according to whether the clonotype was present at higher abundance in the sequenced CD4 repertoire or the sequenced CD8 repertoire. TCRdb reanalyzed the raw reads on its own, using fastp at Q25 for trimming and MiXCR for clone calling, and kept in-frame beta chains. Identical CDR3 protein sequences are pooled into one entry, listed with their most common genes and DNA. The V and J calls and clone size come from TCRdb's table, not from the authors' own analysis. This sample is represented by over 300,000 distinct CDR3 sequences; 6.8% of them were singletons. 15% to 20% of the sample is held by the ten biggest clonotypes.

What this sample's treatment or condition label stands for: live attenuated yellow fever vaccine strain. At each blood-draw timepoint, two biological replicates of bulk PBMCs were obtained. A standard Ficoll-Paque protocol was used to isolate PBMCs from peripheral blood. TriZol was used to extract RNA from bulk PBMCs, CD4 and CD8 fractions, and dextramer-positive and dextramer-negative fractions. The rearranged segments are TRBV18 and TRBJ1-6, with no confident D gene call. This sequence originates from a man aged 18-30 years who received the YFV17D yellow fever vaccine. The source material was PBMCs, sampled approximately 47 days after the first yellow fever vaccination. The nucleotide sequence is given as TGTGCCAGCTCACCGAAGAGCTCCTATAATTCACCCCTCCACTTT. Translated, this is CASSPKSSYNSPLHF.